This T cell receptor (beta chain) was observed in a study of persistence of HIV-infected CD4 T cells. Study findings and constraints: Proviral oligoclonality tracked with TCR oligoclonality within the same sorted cells.

Only a few counts were recorded for this clone. The antigen remains undetermined. This was the immunoSEQ version 4 assay in survey mode. Profiled with immunoSEQ multiplex PCR; TCRdb holds only in-frame clones, not every one. Of about 13,000 clones in the sample, roughly 70% were seen once. Stimulation used 7.5 to 10 ug/mL lysate from CMV-infected fibroblasts. Responding CD4+ T cells were sorted by upregulation of both CD40 ligand and CD69. Donors had undetectable plasma HIV-1 RNA, under 50 copies/mL, for 4+ years. Stimulated PBMCs had first been depleted of CD8+ T cells. The CDR3 runs to 16 residues. The germline V gene has CDR1 SGDLS and CDR2 YYNGEE. V shed 4 bases and J 7 bases; nucleotides not matched to a gene: 11.

The material was CD4+ T cells sorted from PBMCs after roughly 17-hour stimulation, obtained from a patient who received antiretroviral therapy. This chain uses TRBV9 with TRBJ1-6, with 7 bases fitting TRBD1. The receptor was isolated from an adult man with HIV who was CMV-seropositive. The CDR3 is CASSPTAGGRNSPLHF. CDR3 DNA sequence: TGTGCCAGCAGCCCAACTGCAGGGGGAAGGAATTCACCCCTCCACTTT.